One T cell receptor beta chain is described in this entry. The antigen is unknown. Sequencing targeted expressed TCRB transcripts, as all isolated RNA had been reverse transcribed. Data came from immunoSEQ multiplex PCR; TCRdb stores just in-frame clones and leaves some out. The sample has some 200,000 clones, under 20% seen once. The sample belongs to a study of beta chain features in type 1 diabetes. Averaging approximately 0.11 L, one heparinised blood draw was given by each donor. Study results and caveats: Among all four CD4+ subsets, Type 1 diabetes patients had TCRB CDR3s that were moderately but significantly shorter.

CDR1 is PRHDT, CDR2 FYEKMQ, per germline (reference sequence). Trimming removed 4 bases from V and 5 bases from J, with 20 bases in between. The CDR3 extends over 16 amino acids. The chain couples TRBV13 to TRBJ1-1; D remains unclear. This TCR derives from a young man with type 1 diabetes. The specimen was naive CD4+ T cells from blood. The CDR3: CASSSSPKTTSTEAFF. In DNA, the CDR3 is TGTGCCAGCAGCTCCTCTCCGAAGACTACTTCGACTGAAGCTTTCTTT.